These T cell receptor beta chains were read from a single sample in a study of neurological immune-mediated disorders. TCRdb itself ran the 5' RACE reads through MiXCR, one entry per CDR3 protein. The sample includes under 70,000 distinct CDR3 sequences, 4% to 6% of them seen just once. The sample consisted of PBMCs. Receptors were obtained from a young woman with multiple sclerosis. CDR3s include the opening cysteine and the closing phenylalanine or tryptophan. Each record gives: D gene, J gene, V gene, clone size, CDR3 DNA, CDR3 protein. The D gene is left open where the match is weak. Clone size is given for some rows only: seen once, a few or many times, or a class if the clone is expanded.

d_call: .; j_call: TRBJ2-5; v_call: TRBV29-1; clone_size: many; cdr3_nt: TGCAGCGTTGAAGATCTCAGGCTGGAGACCCAGTACTTC; cdr3_aa: CSVEDLRLETQYF
d_call: .; j_call: TRBJ1-5; v_call: TRBV7-2; clone_size: .; cdr3_nt: TGTGCCAGCACCCTCGGAGGCCAGCCCCAGAATTTT; cdr3_aa: CASTLGGQPQNF
d_call: TRBD2; j_call: TRBJ2-3; v_call: TRBV7-9; clone_size: many; cdr3_nt: TGTGCCAGCAGCCGTTATAGCGGGGGGGAAACAGATACGCAGTATTTT; cdr3_aa: CASSRYSGGETDTQYF
d_call: TRBD2; j_call: TRBJ2-1; v_call: TRBV3-1; clone_size: many; cdr3_nt: TGTGCCAGCACCTTGGGACTAGCGGTCTACAATGAGCAGTTCTTC; cdr3_aa: CASTLGLAVYNEQFF
d_call: .; j_call: TRBJ1-1; v_call: TRBV12-3/TRBV12-4; clone_size: many; cdr3_nt: TGTGCCAGCAGTTTAGGGACGGAAGCTTTCTTT; cdr3_aa: CASSLGTEAFF
d_call: .; j_call: TRBJ1-1; v_call: TRBV4-1; clone_size: many; cdr3_nt: TGCGCCAGCAGCCATGGGGCCTTAAACACTGAAGCTTTCTTT; cdr3_aa: CASSHGALNTEAFF
d_call: TRBD1; j_call: TRBJ2-7; v_call: TRBV7-9; clone_size: many; cdr3_nt: TGTGCCAGCAGCACCGGGACAGAATCCACCTACGAGCAGTACTTC; cdr3_aa: CASSTGTESTYEQYF
d_call: .; j_call: TRBJ1-6; v_call: TRBV20-1; clone_size: many; cdr3_nt: TGCAGTGCTAGACCGGGGACGGAATATAATTCACCCCTCCACTTT; cdr3_aa: CSARPGTEYNSPLHF
d_call: TRBD1; j_call: TRBJ1-6; v_call: TRBV5-6; clone_size: many; cdr3_nt: TGTGCCAGCGGAAAGCGGACAGGCGAGTCACCCCTCCACTTT; cdr3_aa: CASGKRTGESPLHF
d_call: .; j_call: TRBJ2-2; v_call: TRBV5-6; clone_size: many; cdr3_nt: TGTGCCAGCAGCTACGGGACAACGAACACCGGGGAGCTGTTTTTT; cdr3_aa: CASSYGTTNTGELFF
d_call: .; j_call: TRBJ1-5; v_call: TRBV20-1; clone_size: many; cdr3_nt: TGCAGTGCTATGGACAGTTCCTCCGATGGGCCCCAGCATTTT; cdr3_aa: CSAMDSSSDGPQHF
d_call: .; j_call: TRBJ2-1; v_call: TRBV5-6; clone_size: many; cdr3_nt: TGTGCCAGCAGCTTGTACTCTTTAACCCCCTACAATGAGCAGTTCTTC; cdr3_aa: CASSLYSLTPYNEQFF
d_call: TRBD1; j_call: TRBJ2-4; v_call: TRBV28; clone_size: many; cdr3_nt: TGTGCCAGCAGAACTACAGGGGGCGGATCTAACATTCAGTACTTC; cdr3_aa: CASRTTGGGSNIQYF
d_call: .; j_call: TRBJ2-3; v_call: TRBV29-1; clone_size: many; cdr3_nt: TGCAGCGTTGAGCCCCTTAGCACAGATACGCAGTATTTT; cdr3_aa: CSVEPLSTDTQYF
d_call: .; j_call: TRBJ2-7; v_call: TRBV20-1; clone_size: many; cdr3_nt: TGCAGTGCTACAGGGGGGTCCTACGAGCAGTACTTC; cdr3_aa: CSATGGSYEQYF
d_call: TRBD1; j_call: TRBJ1-1; v_call: TRBV16; clone_size: many; cdr3_nt: TGTGCCAGCAGCCAATACAGGGGTATGAACACTGAAGCTTTCTTT; cdr3_aa: CASSQYRGMNTEAFF
d_call: TRBD2; j_call: TRBJ2-3; v_call: TRBV15; clone_size: .; cdr3_nt: TGTGCCACCAGCATTGTAGCGGGGGGGCAGGATACGCAGTATTTT; cdr3_aa: CATSIVAGGQDTQYF
d_call: TRBD2; j_call: TRBJ2-1; v_call: TRBV20-1; clone_size: many; cdr3_nt: TGCAGTGCTAAGAAGGGACTAGCAAGCGATGAGCAGTTCTTC; cdr3_aa: CSAKKGLASDEQFF
d_call: .; j_call: TRBJ2-7; v_call: TRBV5-6; clone_size: many; cdr3_nt: TGTGCCAGCAGCTTGGTGGGCAGATCCTACGAGCAGTACTTC; cdr3_aa: CASSLVGRSYEQYF